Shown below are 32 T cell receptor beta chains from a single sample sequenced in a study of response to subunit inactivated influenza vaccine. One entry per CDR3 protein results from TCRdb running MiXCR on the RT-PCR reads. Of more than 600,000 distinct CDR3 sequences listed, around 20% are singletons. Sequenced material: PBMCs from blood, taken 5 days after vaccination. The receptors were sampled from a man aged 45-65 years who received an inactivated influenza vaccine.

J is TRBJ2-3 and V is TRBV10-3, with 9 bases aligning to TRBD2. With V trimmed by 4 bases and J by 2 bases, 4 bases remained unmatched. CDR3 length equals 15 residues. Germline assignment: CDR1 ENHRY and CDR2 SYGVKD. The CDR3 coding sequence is TGTGCCATCAGTGGACAGCGGGGGGTCACAGATACGCAGTATTTT. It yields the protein CAISGQRGVTDTQYF.

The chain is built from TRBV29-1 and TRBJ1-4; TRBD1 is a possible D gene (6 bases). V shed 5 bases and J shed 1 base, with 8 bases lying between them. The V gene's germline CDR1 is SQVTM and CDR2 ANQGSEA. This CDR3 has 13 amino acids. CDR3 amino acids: CSVQQGTNEKLFF. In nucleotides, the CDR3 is TGCAGCGTTCAACAGGGAACTAATGAAAAACTGTTTTTT. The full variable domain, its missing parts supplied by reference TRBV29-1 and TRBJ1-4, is SAVISQKPSRDICQRGTSLTIQCQVDSQVTMMFWYRQQPGQSLTLIATANQGSEATYESGFVIDKFPISRPNLTFSTLTVSNMSPEDSSIYLCSVQQGTNEKLFFGSGTQLSVL.

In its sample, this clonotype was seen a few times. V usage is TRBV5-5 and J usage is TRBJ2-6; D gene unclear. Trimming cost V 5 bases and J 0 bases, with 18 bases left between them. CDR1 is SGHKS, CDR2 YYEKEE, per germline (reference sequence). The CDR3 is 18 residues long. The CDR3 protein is CASSPPGVGDSGANVLTF. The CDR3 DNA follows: TGTGCCAGCAGTCCCCCGGGCGTCGGTGACTCTGGGGCCAACGTCCTGACTTTC.

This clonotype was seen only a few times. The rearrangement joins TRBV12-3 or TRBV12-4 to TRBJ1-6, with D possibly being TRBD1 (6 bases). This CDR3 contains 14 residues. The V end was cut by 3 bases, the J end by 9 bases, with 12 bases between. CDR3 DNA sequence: TGTGCCAGCAGTTTTTCACAGGGAGGTTCACCCCTCCACTTT. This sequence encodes CASSFSQGGSPLHF.

The DNA of the CDR3 is TGTGCCAGCAGCTTAGGAGTCAAGAGAAACACTGAAGCTTTCTTT. This codes for CASSLGVKRNTEAFF. This chain uses TRBV7-8 with TRBJ1-1, with D uncertain. The CDR3 totals 15 residues. CDR1 and CDR2 from the germline V gene are SGHVS and FQNEAQ. Trimming took off 1 base at V and 2 bases at J, with 11 bases between the two ends.

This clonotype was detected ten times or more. The CDR3 reads CASSPGSMISETQYF. CDR3 DNA: TGCGCCAGCAGTCCGGGATCAATGATATCCGAGACCCAGTACTTC. The chain links TRBV5-1 to TRBJ2-5, with D possibly TRBD2 on 5 matching bases. Trimming cost V 5 bases and J 5 bases, with 19 bases left between them. The CDR3 totals 15 residues. Germline CDR1 SGHRS, CDR2 YFSETQ.

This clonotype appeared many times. CDR3 region: CASSQVSGNTEAFF. In DNA form, the CDR3 reads TGCGCCAGCAGCCAAGTATCAGGGAACACTGAAGCTTTCTTT. The V gene is TRBV4-1, the J gene TRBJ1-1, with D unclear. V shed 1 base and J shed 1 base, with 7 bases lying between them. CDR3 length: 14 amino acids. Germline assignment: CDR1 MGHRA and CDR2 YSYEKL.

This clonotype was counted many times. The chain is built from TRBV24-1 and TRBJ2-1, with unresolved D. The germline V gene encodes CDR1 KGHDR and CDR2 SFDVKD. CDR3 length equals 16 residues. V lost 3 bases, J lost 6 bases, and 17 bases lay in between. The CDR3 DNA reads TGTGCCACCAGTGATCCCGTGGGTGGTCGGGCCAATGAGCAGTTCTTC. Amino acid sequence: CATSDPVGGRANEQFF.

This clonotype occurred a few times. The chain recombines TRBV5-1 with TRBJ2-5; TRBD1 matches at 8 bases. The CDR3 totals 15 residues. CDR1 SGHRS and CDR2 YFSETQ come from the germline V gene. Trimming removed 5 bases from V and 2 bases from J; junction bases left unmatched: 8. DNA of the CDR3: TGCGCCAGCAGAAAAACAGGGGGAGGACAAGAGACCCAGTACTTC. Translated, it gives CASRKTGGGQETQYF.

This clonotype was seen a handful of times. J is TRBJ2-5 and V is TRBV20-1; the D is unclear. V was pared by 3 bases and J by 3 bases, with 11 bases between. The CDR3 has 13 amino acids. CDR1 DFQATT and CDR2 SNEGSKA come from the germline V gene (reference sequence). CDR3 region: CSASMVLKETQYF. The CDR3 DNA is TGCAGTGCTAGTATGGTTTTAAAAGAGACCCAGTACTTC.

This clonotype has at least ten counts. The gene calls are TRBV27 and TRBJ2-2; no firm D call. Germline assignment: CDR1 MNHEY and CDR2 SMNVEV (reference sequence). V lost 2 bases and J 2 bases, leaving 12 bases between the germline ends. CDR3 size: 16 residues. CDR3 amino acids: CASSLSLRPNTGELFF. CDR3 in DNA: TGTGCCAGCAGTTTAAGTCTCCGGCCTAACACCGGGGAGCTGTTTTTT.

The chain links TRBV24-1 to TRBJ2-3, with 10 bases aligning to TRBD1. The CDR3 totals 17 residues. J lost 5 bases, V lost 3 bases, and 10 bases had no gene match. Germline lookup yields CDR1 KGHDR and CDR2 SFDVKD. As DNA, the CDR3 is TGTGCCACCAGTGATCACCGGGACAGGGGTTCGAGAGATACGCAGTATTTT. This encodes CATSDHRDRGSRDTQYF.

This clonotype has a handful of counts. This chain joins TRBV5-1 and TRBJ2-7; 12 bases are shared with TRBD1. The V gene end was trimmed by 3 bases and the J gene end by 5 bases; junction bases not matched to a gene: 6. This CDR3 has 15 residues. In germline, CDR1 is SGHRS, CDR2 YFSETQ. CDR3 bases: TGCGCCAGCAGCTGGGCCGGGACAGGGGGCGACGAGCAGTACTTC. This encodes CASSWAGTGGDEQYF.

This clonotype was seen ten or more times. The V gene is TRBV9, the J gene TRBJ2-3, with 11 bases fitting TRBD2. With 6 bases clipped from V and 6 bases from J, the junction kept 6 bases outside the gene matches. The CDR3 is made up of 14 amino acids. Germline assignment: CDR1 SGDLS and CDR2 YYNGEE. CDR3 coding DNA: TGTGCCAGCACCCCTAGCGGGAGGATGGATACGCAGTATTTT. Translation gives CASTPSGRMDTQYF.

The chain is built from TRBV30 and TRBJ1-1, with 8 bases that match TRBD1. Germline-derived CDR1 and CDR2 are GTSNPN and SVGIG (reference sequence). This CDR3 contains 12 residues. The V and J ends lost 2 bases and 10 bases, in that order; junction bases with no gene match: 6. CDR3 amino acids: CAWSFQGARAFF. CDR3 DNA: TGTGCCTGGAGTTTCCAGGGGGCAAGAGCTTTCTTT.

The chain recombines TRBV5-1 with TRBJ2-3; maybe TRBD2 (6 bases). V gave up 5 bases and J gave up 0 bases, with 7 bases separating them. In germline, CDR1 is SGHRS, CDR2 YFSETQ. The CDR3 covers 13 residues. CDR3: CASRLASTDTQYF. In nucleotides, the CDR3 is TGCGCCAGCAGACTAGCCAGCACAGATACGCAGTATTTT.

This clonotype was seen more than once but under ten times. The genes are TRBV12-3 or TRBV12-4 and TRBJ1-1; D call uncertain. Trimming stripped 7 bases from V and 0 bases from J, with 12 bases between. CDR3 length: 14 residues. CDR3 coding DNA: TGTGCCAGCACAATAGGACGGATGAACACTGAAGCTTTCTTT. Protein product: CASTIGRMNTEAFF.

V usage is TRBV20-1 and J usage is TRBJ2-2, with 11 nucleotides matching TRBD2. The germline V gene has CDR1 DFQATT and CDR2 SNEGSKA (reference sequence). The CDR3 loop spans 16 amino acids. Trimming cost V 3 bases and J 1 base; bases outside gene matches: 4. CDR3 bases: TGCAGTGCTAGGAGGACTAGCGGGTTGAACACCGGGGAGCTGTTTTTT. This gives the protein CSARRTSGLNTGELFF.

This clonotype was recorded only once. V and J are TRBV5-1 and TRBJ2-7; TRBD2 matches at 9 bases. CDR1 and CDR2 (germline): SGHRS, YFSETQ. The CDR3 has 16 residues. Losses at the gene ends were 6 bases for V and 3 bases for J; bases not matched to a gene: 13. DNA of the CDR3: TGCGCCAGCACGACCGGGGCTAGCGGGATCCACTACGAGCAGTACTTC. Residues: CASTTGASGIHYEQYF.

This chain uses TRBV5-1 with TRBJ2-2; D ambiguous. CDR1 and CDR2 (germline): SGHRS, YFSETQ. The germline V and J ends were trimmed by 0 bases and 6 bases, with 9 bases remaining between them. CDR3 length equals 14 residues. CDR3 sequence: CASSLEGPPGELFF. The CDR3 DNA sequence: TGCGCCAGCAGCTTGGAGGGTCCTCCCGGGGAGCTGTTTTTT.

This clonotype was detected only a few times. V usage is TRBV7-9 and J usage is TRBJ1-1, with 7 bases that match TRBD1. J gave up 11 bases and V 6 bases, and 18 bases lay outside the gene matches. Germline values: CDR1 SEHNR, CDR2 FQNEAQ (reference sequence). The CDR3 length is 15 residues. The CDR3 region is CASSSPGTAPFVAFF. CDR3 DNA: TGTGCCAGCAGTTCGCCCGGGACAGCGCCTTTCGTTGCTTTCTTT.

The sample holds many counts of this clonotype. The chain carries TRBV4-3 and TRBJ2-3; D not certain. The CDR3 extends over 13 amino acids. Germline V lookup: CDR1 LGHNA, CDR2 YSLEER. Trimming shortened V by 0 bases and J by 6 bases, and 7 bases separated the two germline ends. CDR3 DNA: TGCGCCAGCAGCCAAGAACTAATTGATACGCAGTATTTT. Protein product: CASSQELIDTQYF.

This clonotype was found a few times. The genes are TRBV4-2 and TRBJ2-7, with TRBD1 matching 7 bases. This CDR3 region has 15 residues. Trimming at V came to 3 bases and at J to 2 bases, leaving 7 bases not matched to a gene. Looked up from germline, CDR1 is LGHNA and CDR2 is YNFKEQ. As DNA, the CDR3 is TGTGCCAGCAGCCACACCGACGGGACAGCCTACGAGCAGTACTTC. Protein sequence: CASSHTDGTAYEQYF.

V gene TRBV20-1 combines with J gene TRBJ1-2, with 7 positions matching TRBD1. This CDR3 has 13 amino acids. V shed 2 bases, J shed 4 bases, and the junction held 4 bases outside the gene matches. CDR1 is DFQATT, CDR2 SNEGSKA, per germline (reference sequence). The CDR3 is CSARRQGVYGYTF. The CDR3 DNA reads TGCAGTGCTAGACGCCAGGGGGTCTATGGCTACACCTTC.

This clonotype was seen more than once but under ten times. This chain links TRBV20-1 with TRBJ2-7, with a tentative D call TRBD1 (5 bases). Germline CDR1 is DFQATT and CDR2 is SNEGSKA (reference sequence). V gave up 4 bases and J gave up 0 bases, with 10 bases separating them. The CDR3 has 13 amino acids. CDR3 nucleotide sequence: TGCAGTGCTAACAGGATGAGCTCCTACGAGCAGTACTTC. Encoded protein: CSANRMSSYEQYF.

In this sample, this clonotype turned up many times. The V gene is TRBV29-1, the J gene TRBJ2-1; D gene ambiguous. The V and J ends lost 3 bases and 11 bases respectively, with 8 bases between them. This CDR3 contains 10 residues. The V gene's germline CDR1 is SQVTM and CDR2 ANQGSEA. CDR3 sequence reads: CSVESQKQFF. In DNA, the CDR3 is TGCAGCGTTGAGAGCCAGAAGCAGTTCTTC.

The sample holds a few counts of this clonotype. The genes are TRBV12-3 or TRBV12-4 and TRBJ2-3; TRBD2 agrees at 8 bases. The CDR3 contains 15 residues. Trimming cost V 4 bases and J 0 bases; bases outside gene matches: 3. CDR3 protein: CASSWERESTDTQYF. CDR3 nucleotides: TGTGCCAGCAGTTGGGAGCGGGAGAGCACAGATACGCAGTATTTT.

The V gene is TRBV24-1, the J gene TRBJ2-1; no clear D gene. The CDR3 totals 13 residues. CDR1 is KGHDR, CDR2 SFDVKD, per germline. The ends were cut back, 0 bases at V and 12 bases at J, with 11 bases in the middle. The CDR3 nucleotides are TGTGCCACCAGTGATTTGCGGCAAACTGGGCAGTTCTTC. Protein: CATSDLRQTGQFF.

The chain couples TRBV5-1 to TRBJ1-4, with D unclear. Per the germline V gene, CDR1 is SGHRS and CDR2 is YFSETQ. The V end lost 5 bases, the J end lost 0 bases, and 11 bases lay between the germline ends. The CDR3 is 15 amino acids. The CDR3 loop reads CASSSGPATNEKLFF. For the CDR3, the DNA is TGCGCCAGCAGTTCCGGGCCTGCAACTAATGAAAAACTGTTTTTT.

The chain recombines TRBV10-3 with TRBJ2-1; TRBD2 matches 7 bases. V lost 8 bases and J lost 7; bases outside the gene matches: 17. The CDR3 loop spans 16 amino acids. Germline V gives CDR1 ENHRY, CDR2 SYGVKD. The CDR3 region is CAIGAAGLRPGNEQFF. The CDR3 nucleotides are TGTGCCATCGGTGCCGCGGGACTACGCCCCGGGAATGAGCAGTTCTTC.

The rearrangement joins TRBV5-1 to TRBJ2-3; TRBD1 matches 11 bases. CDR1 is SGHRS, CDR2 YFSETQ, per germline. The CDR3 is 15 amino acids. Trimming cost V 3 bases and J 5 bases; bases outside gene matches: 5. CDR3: CASSSGTGGKDTQYF. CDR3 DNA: TGCGCCAGCAGCTCCGGGACAGGGGGAAAAGATACGCAGTATTTT. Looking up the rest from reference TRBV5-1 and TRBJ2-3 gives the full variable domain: KAGVTQTPRYLIKTRGQQVTLSCSPISGHRSVSWYQQTPGQGLQFLFEYFSETQRNKGNFPGRFSGRQFSNSRSEMNVSTLELGDSALYLCASSSGTGGKDTQYFGPGTRLTVL.

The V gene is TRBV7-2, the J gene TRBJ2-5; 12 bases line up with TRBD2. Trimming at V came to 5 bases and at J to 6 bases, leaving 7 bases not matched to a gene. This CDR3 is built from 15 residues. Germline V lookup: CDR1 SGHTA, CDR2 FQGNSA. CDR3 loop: CASSTLAGGPKTQYF. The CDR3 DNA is TGTGCCAGCAGCACTCTAGCGGGAGGGCCGAAGACCCAGTACTTC.